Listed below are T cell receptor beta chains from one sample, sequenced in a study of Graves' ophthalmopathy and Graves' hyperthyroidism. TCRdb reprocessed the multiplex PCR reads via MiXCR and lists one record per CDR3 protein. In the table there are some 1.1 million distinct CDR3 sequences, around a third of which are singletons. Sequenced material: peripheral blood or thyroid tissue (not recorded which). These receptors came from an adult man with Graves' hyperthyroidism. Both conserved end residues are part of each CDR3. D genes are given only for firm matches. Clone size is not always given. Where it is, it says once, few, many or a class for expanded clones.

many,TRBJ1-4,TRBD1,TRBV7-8,TGTGCCAGCAGCAGACCGACAGGGGGCTTTGAAAAACTGTTTTTT,CASSRPTGGFEKLFF
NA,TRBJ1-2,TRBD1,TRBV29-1,TGCAGCGTTGGATCCGGACAGGGTAGGGGCTATGGCTACACCTTC,CSVGSGQGRGYGYTF
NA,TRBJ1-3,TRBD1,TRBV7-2,TGTGCCAGCAGTGACCAGGGGGCTGGAAACACCATATATTTT,CASSDQGAGNTIYF
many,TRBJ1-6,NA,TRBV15,TGTGCCACCAGCGAAGCTAATTCACCCCTCCACTTT,CATSEANSPLHF
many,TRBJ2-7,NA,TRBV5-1,TGCGCCAGCAGCTTGGTACGATCGGTCGACGAGCAGTACTTC,CASSLVRSVDEQYF
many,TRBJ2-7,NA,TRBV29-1,TGCAGCGTTGAAGCTGGGCGGGATTCAGCCTACGAGCAGTACTTC,CSVEAGRDSAYEQYF
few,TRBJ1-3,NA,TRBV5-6,TGTGCCAGCAGCTTGTATAGTCCGGGGGGAACTGGAAACACCATATATTTT,CASSLYSPGGTGNTIYF
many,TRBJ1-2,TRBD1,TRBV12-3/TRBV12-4,TGTGCCAGCAGACTCCCGGGACAGATCTATGGCTACACCTTC,CASRLPGQIYGYTF
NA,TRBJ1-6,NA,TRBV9,TGTGCCAGCAGCGTGGGTGCGGGAGGGGATAATTCACCCCTCCACTTT,CASSVGAGGDNSPLHF
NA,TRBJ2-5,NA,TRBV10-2,TGTGCCAGCAGTGACGACAGTTGGGAAGCGTACCAAGAGACCCAGTACTTC,CASSDDSWEAYQETQYF
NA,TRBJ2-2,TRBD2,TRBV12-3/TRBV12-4,TGTGCCAGCAGTTTAGCGCTTCTAGCGGGCGACACCGGGGAGCTGTTTTTT,CASSLALLAGDTGELFF
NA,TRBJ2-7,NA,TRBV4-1,TGCGCCAGCAGCCACAGGGGGGGTCGGACCTACGAGCAGTACTTC,CASSHRGGRTYEQYF
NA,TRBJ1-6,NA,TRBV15,TGTGCCACCAGCAGAGGCTCCAGGGGCGCTCACTCACCCCTCCACTTT,CATSRGSRGAHSPLHF
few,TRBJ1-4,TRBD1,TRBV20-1,TGCAGTGCTAGAGATCCAACTCTCCGGGACAGCAATGAAAAACTGTTTTTT,CSARDPTLRDSNEKLFF
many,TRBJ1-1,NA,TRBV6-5,TGTGCCAGCAGTTACATCCCGACAGACACACAAACAACTGAAGCTTTCTTT,CASSYIPTDTQTTEAFF
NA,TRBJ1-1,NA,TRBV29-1,TGCAGCGTTGAACGTATAACCACCGGGGCGAGGACTGAAGCTTTCTTT,CSVERITTGARTEAFF
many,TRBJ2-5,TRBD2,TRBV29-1,TGCAGCGTTGACCCACTAGCGGGGCAAGAGACCCAGTACTTC,CSVDPLAGQETQYF
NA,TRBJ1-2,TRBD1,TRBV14,TGTGCCAGCAGCGAAGAGTACCGGGACAGGGGGCGCGGTCGTTATGGCTACACCTTC,CASSEEYRDRGRGRYGYTF
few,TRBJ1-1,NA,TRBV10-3,TGTGCCACGAACACTGAAGCTTTCTTT,CATNTEAFF
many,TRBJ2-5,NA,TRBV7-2,TGTGCCAGCAGCCAGTACCAAGAGACCCAGTACTTC,CASSQYQETQYF
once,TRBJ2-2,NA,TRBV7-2,TGTGCCAGCAGCTTAGTCGGGTATCCCGGGGAGCTGTTTTTT,CASSLVGYPGELFF
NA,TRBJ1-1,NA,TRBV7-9,TGTGCCAGCAGCCCCTTCTGGGGGAATGAAGCTTTCTTT,CASSPFWGNEAFF
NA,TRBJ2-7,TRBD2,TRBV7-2,TGCGCCAGCAGCCCTCGGGCGCCGGGACTAGCGCAGTTAGTTTACGAGCAGTACTTC,CASSPRAPGLAQLVYEQYF
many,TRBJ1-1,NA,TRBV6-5,TGTGCCAGCAGTTACTCGATAGGGTGGACTGAAGCTTTCTTT,CASSYSIGWTEAFF
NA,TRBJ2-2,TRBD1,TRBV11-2,TGTGCCAGCAGTCCAACGACAGGGAACAGGAACACCGGGGAGCTGTTTTTT,CASSPTTGNRNTGELFF
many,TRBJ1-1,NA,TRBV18,TGTGCCAGCTCACCACTGGACAACACTGAAGCTTTCTTT,CASSPLDNTEAFF
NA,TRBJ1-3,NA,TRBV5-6,TGTGCCAGCAGCTTGCCCAGCTCTGGAAACACCACATATTTT,CASSLPSSGNTTYF
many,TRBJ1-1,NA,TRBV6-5,TGTGCCAGCAGTTACTCTGTAGGGGCCAACACTGAAGCTTTCTTT,CASSYSVGANTEAFF
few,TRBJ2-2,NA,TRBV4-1,TGCGCCAGCAGCCAAGATTGGCCGGGGTATGGCACCGGGGAGCTGTTTTTT,CASSQDWPGYGTGELFF
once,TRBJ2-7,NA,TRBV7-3,TGTGCCAGCAGCGCCGTAAAGTACGAGCAGTACTTC,CASSAVKYEQYF
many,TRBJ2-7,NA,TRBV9,TGTGCCAGCAGCTCCAAGTGGGCGGGCGAGCAGTACTTC,CASSSKWAGEQYF
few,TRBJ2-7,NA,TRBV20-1,TGCAGTGCTAGAGATTCGGCGAACCCCTACTACGAGCAGTACTTC,CSARDSANPYYEQYF
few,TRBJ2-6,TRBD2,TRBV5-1,TGCGCCAGCAGGCGGGGGGAAGGGGCCAACGTCCTGACTTTC,CASRRGEGANVLTF
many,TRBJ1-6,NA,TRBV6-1,TGTGCCAGCACCAAGGGGAGCTCCTATAATTCACCCCTCCACTTT,CASTKGSSYNSPLHF
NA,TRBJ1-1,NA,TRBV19,TGTGCCACCCAGAGCGGGGACGGAGGTGAAGCTTTCTTT,CATQSGDGGEAFF
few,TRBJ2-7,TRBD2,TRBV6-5,TGTGCCAGTTCAACGACGGGGGGGCCGTGGGAGCAGTACTTC,CASSTTGGPWEQYF
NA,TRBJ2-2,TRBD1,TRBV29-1,TGCAGCGCAAAGGGGGACCCGGGGGGACAGGGTAATCGGGATAGCATCGGGGAGCTGTTTTTT,CSAKGDPGGQGNRDSIGELFF
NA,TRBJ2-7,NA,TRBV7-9,TGTGCCAGCAGCTACGGCAGCCAAGACGAGCAGTACTTC,CASSYGSQDEQYF
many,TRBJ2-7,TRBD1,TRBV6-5,TGTGCCACCGAGGGGGCAGGGGCGTACGAGCAGTACTTC,CATEGAGAYEQYF
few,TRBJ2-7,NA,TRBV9,NA,CASSIYLCSVAVGLASYEQYF
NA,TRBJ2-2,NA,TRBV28,TGTGCCAGCAGTTTAACACTTCCTCTAGGCGGGGAGCTGTTTTTT,CASSLTLPLGGELFF
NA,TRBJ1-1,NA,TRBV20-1,TGCAGTGGACTGGCCCCTAACACTGAAGCTTTCTTT,CSGLAPNTEAFF
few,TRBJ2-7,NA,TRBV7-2,TGTGCCAGCAGCCATCCCACAGGGATCGAGCAGTACTTC,CASSHPTGIEQYF
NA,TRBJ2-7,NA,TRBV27,TGTGCCAGCCGGGCCCAGGGATACTACGAGCAGTACTTC,CASRAQGYYEQYF
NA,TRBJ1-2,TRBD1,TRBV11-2,TGTGCCAGCAGCCCAGGACAGGGGCGTCGCGGCTACACCTTC,CASSPGQGRRGYTF
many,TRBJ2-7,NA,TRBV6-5,TGTGCCAGCAGTTACGGGCCGTCTCCCTACGAGCAGTACTTC,CASSYGPSPYEQYF
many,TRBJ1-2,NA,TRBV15,TGTGCCACCAGCAGAGTGGGGGATGGCTACACCTTC,CATSRVGDGYTF
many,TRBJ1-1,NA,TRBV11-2,TGTGCCAGCAGCGCCCATCACGCCACTGAAGCTTTCTTT,CASSAHHATEAFF
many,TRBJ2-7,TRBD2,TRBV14,TGTGCCAGCAGCCAAGATCTTATCGGACTAGCGGCCTACGAGCAGTACTTC,CASSQDLIGLAAYEQYF
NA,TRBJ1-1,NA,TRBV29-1,TGCAGTGCTATGAGTGGATTGAACACTGAAGCTTTCTTT,CSAMSGLNTEAFF
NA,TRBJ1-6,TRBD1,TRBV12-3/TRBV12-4,TGTGCCAGCAGTCCCTCCGGGACAGGGGGGTATTCACCCCTCCACTTT,CASSPSGTGGYSPLHF
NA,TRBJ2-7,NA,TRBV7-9,TGTGCCAGCAGCTCAGGATCCCACTACGAGCAGTACTTC,CASSSGSHYEQYF
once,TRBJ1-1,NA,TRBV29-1,TGCAGCAGTTCATGGATGAACACTGAAGCTTTCTTT,CSSSWMNTEAFF
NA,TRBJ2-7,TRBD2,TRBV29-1,TGCAGCTTTGGCTCTAGCGGGGCGTACGAGCAGTACTTC,CSFGSSGAYEQYF